This T cell receptor beta chain was obtained from a study of blood T cell repertoires in COVID-19. Study details: The United States, Italy and Spain supplied acute and convalescent COVID-19 samples. Sources were T cells, B-cell-depleted T cells, or PBMCs; the material itself was cDNA or gDNA.

In the source study's methods: Amplification with reference gene primers provided the estimates of nucleated cell counts. Profiling relied on immunoSEQ multiplex PCR, and the TCRdb table lists in-frame clones only, not all of them. That table supplies the V and J calls and clone size; D and trimming were determined from the DNA. The sample includes just over 70,000 clones, about 68% of them seen just once. Sequenced sample: peripheral blood. The source of this sequence is a woman in her sixties or seventies with acute or convalescent COVID-19.

DNA of the CDR3: TGTGCCAGCAGTTTCAGCACAGGGGCACGGGCGGTCGGCACTGAAGCTTTCTTT. It is translated as CASSFSTGARAVGTEAFF. The V and J genes are TRBV27 and TRBJ1-1; 7 positions agree with TRBD1. The trim removed 3 bases at V and 4 bases at J, leaving 17 bases unmatched. The CDR3 is 18 residues long. Germline V gene sequence: CDR1 MNHEY, CDR2 SMNVEV (reference sequence).